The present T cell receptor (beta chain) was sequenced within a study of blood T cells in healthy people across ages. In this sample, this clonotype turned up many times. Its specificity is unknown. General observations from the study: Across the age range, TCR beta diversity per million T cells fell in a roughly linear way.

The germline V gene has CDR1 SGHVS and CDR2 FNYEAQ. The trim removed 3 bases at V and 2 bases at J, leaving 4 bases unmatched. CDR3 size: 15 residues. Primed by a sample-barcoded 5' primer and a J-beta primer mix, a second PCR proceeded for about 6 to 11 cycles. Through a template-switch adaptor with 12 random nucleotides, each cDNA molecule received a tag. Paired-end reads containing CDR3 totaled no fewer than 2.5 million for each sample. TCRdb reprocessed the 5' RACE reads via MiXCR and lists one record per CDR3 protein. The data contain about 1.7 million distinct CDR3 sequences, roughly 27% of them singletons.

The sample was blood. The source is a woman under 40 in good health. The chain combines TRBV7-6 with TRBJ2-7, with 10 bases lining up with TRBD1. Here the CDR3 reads CASSLSGQGAYEQYF. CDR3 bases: TGTGCCAGCAGCTTGTCCGGACAGGGGGCCTACGAGCAGTACTTC.